One sample yielded the 13 T cell receptor beta chains listed below, sequenced in a study of siplizumab effects on memory and regulatory T cells. Measured with immunoSEQ multiplex PCR; TCRdb has only the in-frame clones, and not every one. The table shows about 120,000 clones, with 80% to 95% occurring only once. Input material: CD4+ T cells sorted from blood. The receptors originated from a human donor in good health.

CDR3 bases: TGTATCCCGGGGCTAGCGGGGACCAATGAGCAGTTCTTC. It yields the protein CIPGLAGTNEQFF. The rearrangement links TRBV30 to TRBJ2-1; TRBD2 agrees at 9 bases. CDR3 size: 13 residues. The germline V gene encodes CDR1 GTSNPN and CDR2 SVGIG (reference sequence).

J is TRBJ2-7 and V is TRBV6-5; D is possibly TRBD1 (6 bases). Trimming took off 0 bases at V and 6 bases at J, with 15 bases between the two ends. The CDR3 extends over 15 amino acids. CDR1 is MNHEY, CDR2 SVGAGI, per germline. The CDR3 loop is CASSYSGTPHREQYF. As DNA, the CDR3 is TGTGCCAGCAGTTACTCCGGGACACCCCACCGCGAGCAGTACTTC.

Written as DNA, the CDR3 is TGTGCCACCAGCAGAAGGACAGGGGGCAATCAGCCCCAGCATTTT. Translation: CATSRRTGGNQPQHF. V is TRBV15 and J is TRBJ1-5; 9 positions agree with TRBD1. The germline V gene encodes CDR1 LNHNV and CDR2 YYDKDF (reference sequence). V shed 2 bases and J 2 bases; nucleotides not matched to a gene: 1. CDR3 length: 15 residues.

This rearrangement joins TRBV20-1 to TRBJ2-3, with D unclear. Trimming removed 5 bases at V and 5 bases at J, with 8 bases between. The CDR3 is 11 residues long. The germline gives CDR1 DFQATT, CDR2 SNEGSKA (reference sequence). Here the CDR3 DNA reads TGCAGTGCTGGGCCTGAAGATACGCAGTATTTT. Residues: CSAGPEDTQYF.

This clone was seen a single time. This sequence joins TRBV10-3 and TRBJ1-4, with TRBD1 matching over 8 bases. With V trimmed by 6 bases and J by 4 bases, 10 bases remained unmatched. The germline CDR1 and CDR2 sequences are ENHRY and SYGVKD. The CDR3 is made up of 16 amino acids. The CDR3 DNA sequence: TGTGCCATCAGGGACGGGACAGGCGATAATAATGAAAAACTGTTTTTT. Protein: CAIRDGTGDNNEKLFF.

The chain recombines TRBV5-6 with TRBJ2-5, with unresolved D. Trimming stripped 4 bases from V and 5 bases from J, with 15 bases between. The CDR3 loop spans 14 amino acids. Germline CDR1 SGHDT, CDR2 YYEEEE. DNA for the CDR3: TGTGCCAGCAGCAATGGGGTCGGGTGGGAGACCCAGTACTTC. Protein product: CASSNGVGWETQYF.

This clone showed up just once. Written as DNA, the CDR3 is TGTGCCAGCAGCCAAGAGGGCACGCGGGGGGGCCGTGATACGCAGTATTTT. As protein: CASSQEGTRGGRDTQYF. V usage is TRBV4-2 and J usage is TRBJ2-3; 9 nucleotides line up with TRBD2. The CDR3 loop spans 17 amino acids. The V gene end was trimmed by 0 bases and the J gene end by 6 bases; junction bases not matched to a gene: 10. The germline gives CDR1 LGHNA, CDR2 YNFKEQ.

The V and J genes are TRBV9 and TRBJ1-4, with TRBD1 as a possible D gene (6 bases). This CDR3 region has 14 residues. Germline values: CDR1 SGDLS, CDR2 YYNGEE. V was trimmed by 3 bases and J by 8 bases, leaving 14 bases between them. The CDR3 DNA reads as TGTGCCAGCAGCGCGGACAGCGGAAGGGAAAAACTGTTTTTT. This encodes CASSADSGREKLFF. Full variable domain (remainder filled in from reference TRBV9 and TRBJ1-4): DSGVTQTPKHLITATGQRVTLRCSPRSGDLSVYWYQQSLDQGLQFLIQYYNGEERAKGNILERFSAQQFPDLHSELNLSSLELGDSALYFCASSADSGREKLFFGSGTQLSVL.

The chain carries TRBV5-1 and TRBJ1-3; D is uncertain. The CDR3 covers 15 residues. V lost 0 bases and J 4 bases, leaving 11 bases between the germline ends. CDR1 is SGHRS and CDR2 is YFSETQ in the germline V gene. The CDR3 loop is CASSLDRVSGNTIYF. The CDR3 DNA is TGCGCCAGCAGCTTGGACCGGGTGTCCGGAAACACCATATATTTT.

This rearrangement joins TRBV4-1 to TRBJ1-5, with TRBD1 matching 8 bases. This CDR3 has 16 residues. Germline-derived CDR1 and CDR2 are MGHRA and YSYEKL. With 1 base clipped from V and 6 bases from J, the junction kept 8 bases outside the gene matches. CDR3 DNA sequence: TGCGCCAGCAGCCAAGCTTTAAGCAGGGGGCCTCAGCCCCAGCATTTT. Protein sequence: CASSQALSRGPQPQHF.

Comment on this clone: Other DNA sequences within the sample encode an identical CDR3. This chain connects TRBV5-1 to TRBJ2-5; no clear D. Trimming removed 3 bases from V and 0 bases from J, with 3 bases in between. The germline CDR1 and CDR2 sequences are SGHRS and YFSETQ. This CDR3 region has 12 residues. CDR3 amino acids: CASSSYQETQYF. For the CDR3, the DNA is TGCGCCAGCAGCTCGTACCAAGAGACCCAGTACTTC.

The chain is built from TRBV2 and TRBJ2-2; a weak D match, TRBD1 (6 bases). Germline V CDR1 and CDR2: SNHLY, FYNNEI. V was cut by 7 bases and J by 3 bases, with 15 bases left in between. This CDR3 spans 15 amino acids. In DNA, the CDR3 is TGTGCCAGCAATGGCAGGGGAAGGGACACCGGGGAGCTGTTTTTT. It is translated as CASNGRGRDTGELFF.

The chain recombines TRBV20-1 with TRBJ1-2, with 9 bases fitting TRBD1. CDR3 size: 11 residues. V was clipped by 5 bases and J by 8 bases; unmatched bases: 3. Looked up from germline, CDR1 is DFQATT and CDR2 is SNEGSKA (reference sequence). CDR3 nucleotides: TGCAGTGCTCCAACAGGGGGCGGCTACACCTTC. Amino acids: CSAPTGGGYTF.